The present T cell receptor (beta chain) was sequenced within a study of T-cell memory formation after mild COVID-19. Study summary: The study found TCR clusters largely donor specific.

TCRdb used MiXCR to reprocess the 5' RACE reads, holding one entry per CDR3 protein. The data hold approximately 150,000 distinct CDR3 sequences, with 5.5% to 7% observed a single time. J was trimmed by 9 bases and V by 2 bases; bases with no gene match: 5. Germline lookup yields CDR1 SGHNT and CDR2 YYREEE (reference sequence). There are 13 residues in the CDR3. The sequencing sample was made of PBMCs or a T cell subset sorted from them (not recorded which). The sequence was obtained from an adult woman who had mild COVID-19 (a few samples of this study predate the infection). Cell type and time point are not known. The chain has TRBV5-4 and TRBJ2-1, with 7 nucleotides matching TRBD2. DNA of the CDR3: TGTGCCAGCAGCTTCGAAGGGGAGGGTGAGCAGTTCTTC. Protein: CASSFEGEGEQFF.